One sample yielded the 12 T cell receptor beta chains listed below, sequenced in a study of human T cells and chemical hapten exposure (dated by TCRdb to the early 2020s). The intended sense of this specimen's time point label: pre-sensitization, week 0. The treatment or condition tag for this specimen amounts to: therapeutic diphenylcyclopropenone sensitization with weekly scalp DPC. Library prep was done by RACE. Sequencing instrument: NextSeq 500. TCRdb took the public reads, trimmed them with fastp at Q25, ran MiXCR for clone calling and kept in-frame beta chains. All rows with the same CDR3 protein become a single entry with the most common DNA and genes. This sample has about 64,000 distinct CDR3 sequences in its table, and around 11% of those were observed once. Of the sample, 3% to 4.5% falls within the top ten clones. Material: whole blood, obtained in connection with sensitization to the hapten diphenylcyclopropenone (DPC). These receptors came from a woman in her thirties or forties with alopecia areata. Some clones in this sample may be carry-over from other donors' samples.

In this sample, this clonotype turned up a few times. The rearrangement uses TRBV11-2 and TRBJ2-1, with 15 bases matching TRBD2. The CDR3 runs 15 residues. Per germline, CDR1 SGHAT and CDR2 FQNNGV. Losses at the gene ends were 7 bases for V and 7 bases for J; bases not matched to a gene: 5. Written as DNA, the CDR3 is TGTGCCAGCATCAAGGGACTAGCGGGAGGTAATGAGCAGTTCTTC. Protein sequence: CASIKGLAGGNEQFF.

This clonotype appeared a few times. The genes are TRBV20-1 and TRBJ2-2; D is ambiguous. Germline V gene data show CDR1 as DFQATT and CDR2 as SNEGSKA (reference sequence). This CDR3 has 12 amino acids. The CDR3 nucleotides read TGCCTAGGGCGGTTGAACACCGGGGAGCTGTTTTTT. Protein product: CLGRLNTGELFF.

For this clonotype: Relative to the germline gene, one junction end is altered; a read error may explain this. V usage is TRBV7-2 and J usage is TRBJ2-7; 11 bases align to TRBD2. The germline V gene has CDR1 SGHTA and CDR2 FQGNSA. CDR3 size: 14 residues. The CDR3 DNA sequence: TGTGCCAGCAGGTTAGCGGGAGGGACCTACGAGCAGTACTTC. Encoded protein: CASRLAGGTYEQYF.

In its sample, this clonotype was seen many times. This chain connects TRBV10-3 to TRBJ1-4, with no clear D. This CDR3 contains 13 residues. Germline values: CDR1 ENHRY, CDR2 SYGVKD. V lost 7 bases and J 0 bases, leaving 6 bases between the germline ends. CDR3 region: CAIKAATNEKLFF. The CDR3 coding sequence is TGTGCCATCAAAGCTGCAACTAATGAAAAACTGTTTTTT.

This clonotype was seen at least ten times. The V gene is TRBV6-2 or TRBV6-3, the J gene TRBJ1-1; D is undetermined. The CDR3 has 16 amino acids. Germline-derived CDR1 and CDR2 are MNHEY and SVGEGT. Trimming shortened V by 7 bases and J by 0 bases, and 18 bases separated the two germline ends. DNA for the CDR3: TGTGCCAGCACCCCTCTCCAGCCGTATATGAACACTGAAGCTTTCTTT. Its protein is CASTPLQPYMNTEAFF.

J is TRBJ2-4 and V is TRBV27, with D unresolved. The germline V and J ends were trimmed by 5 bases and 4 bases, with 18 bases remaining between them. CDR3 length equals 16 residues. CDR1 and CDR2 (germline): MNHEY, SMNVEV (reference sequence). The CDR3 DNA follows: TGTGCCAGCAGTCTCAGCCTTGGCCGAGGAAAAAACATTCAGTACTTC. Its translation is CASSLSLGRGKNIQYF.

As DNA, the CDR3 is TGTGCCAGCAGCCAAGGGACTGCCGTTAATGAAAAACTGTTTTTT. Its translation: CASSQGTAVNEKLFF. V and J are TRBV14 and TRBJ1-4; the D is unclear. Germline V gives CDR1 SGHDN, CDR2 FVKESK. V dropped 1 base and J dropped 4 bases, with 10 bases sitting between them. The CDR3 is made up of 15 amino acids.

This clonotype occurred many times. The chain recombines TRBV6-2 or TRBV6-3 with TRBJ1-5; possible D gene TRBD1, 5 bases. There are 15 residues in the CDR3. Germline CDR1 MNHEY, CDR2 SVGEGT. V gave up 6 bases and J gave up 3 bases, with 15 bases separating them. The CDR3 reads CASSPRRDPNQPQHF. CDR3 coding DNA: TGTGCCAGCAGCCCCCGCCGGGACCCCAATCAGCCCCAGCATTTT.

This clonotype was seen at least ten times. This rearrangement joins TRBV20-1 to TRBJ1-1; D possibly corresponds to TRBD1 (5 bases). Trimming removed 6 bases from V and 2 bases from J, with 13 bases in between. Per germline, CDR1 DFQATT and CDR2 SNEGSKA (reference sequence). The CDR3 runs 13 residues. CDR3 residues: CSARKGSNTEAFF. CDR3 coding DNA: TGCAGTGCCAGAAAGGGGAGCAACACTGAAGCTTTCTTT.

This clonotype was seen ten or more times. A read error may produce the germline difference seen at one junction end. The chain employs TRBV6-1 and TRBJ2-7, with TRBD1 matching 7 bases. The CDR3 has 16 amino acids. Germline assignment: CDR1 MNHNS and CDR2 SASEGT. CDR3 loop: CASSEAGQAGPYGQYF. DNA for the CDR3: TGTGCCAGCAGTGAAGCTGGACAGGCCGGCCCCTACGGGCAGTACTTC.

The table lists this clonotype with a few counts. This chain's CDR3 is CASSLEVGDNTEAFF. As DNA, the CDR3 is TGTGCCAGCAGCTTGGAGGTCGGGGACAACACTGAAGCTTTCTTT. The J gene is TRBJ1-1, the V gene TRBV5-6, with a tentative D call TRBD1 (5 bases). The germline V and J ends were trimmed by 0 bases and 2 bases, with 11 bases remaining between them. This CDR3 is 15 amino acids long. CDR1 and CDR2 (germline): SGHDT, YYEEEE. The full variable domain, completed using reference TRBV5-6 and TRBJ1-1, is DAGVTQSPTHLIKTRGQQVTLRCSPKSGHDTVSWYQQALGQGPQFIFQYYEEEERQRGNFPDRFSGHQFPNYSSELNVNALLLGDSALYLCASSLEVGDNTEAFFGQGTRLTVV.

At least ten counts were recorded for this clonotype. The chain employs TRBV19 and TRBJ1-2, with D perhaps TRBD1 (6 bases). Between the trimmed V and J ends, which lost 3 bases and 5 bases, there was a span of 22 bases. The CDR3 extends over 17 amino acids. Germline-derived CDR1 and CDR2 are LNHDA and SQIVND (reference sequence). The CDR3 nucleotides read TGTGCCAGTAGTATTAATAGGATGGATCGAGGGGGGTATGGCTACACCTTC. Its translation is CASSINRMDRGGYGYTF.